The TCR beta chain described here comes from a study of cytomegalovirus exposure and HLA in healthy donors. Regarding the study as a whole: Testing in vitro showed three CMV-associated chains specific for CMV antigens.

On this clone itself: The antigen is unknown.

V was cut by 0 bases and J by 4 bases, with 14 bases left in between. Germline V gene sequence: CDR1 SGHRS, CDR2 YFSETQ. The length of the CDR3 is 15 residues. These donors, healthy bone marrow donors, were studied. PCR used 60 Vbeta primers and 13 Jbeta primers. In the source study's methods: Per a later analysis, the number of unique TCR beta chains was around 79 million, of which 9 million to 12 million were shared. This table comes from immunoSEQ multiplex PCR, and its TCRdb copy is limited to in-frame clones, with some not included. D and trimming come from the DNA, and the V and J calls and clone size come from that table. In the table there are over 50,000 clones, just under 85% of which are singletons.

Input material: PBMCs. The TCR sequence derives from a man aged 40-49 years in good health and CMV-seronegative. This chain links TRBV5-1 with TRBJ2-7, with a possible D match to TRBD1 (6 bases). The chain's CDR3 is CASSLVAGAMYEQYF. CDR3 DNA: TGCGCCAGCAGCTTGGTGGCAGGGGCGATGTACGAGCAGTACTTC.